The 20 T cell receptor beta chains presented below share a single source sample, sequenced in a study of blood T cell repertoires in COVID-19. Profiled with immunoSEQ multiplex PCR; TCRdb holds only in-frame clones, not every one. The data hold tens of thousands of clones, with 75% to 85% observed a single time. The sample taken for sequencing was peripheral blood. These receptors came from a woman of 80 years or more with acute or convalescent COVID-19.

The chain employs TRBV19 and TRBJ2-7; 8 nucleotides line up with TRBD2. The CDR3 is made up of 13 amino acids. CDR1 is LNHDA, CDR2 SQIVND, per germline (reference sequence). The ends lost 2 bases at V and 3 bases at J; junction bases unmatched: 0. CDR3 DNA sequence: TGTGCCAGTAGTATAACTAGCGGCTACGAGCAGTACTTC. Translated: CASSITSGYEQYF.

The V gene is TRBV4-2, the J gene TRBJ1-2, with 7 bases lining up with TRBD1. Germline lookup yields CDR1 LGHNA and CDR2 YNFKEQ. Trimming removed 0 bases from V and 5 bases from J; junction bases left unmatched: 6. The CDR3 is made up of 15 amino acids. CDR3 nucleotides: TGTGCCAGCAGCCAAGAAAGGGACAGAGGGTATGGCTACACCTTC. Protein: CASSQERDRGYGYTF.

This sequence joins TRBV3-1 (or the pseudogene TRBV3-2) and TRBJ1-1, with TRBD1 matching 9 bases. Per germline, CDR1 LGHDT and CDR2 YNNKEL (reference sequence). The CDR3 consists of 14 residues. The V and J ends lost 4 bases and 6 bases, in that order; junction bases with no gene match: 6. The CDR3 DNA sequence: TGTGCCAGCAGCCCCCGGGACAGGGAGCCTGAAGCTTTCTTT. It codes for CASSPRDREPEAFF.

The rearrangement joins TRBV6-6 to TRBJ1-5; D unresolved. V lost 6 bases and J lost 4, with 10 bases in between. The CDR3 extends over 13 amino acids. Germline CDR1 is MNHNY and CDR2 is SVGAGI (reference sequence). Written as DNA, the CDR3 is TGTGCCAGCAGCCAACACCGTAATCAGCCCCAGCATTTT. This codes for CASSQHRNQPQHF.

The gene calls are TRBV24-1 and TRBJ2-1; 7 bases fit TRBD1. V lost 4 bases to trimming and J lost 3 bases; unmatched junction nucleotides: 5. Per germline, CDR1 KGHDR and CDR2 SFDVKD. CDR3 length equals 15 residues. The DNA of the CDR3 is TGTGCCACCAGTGACGGACAGGCCGTCTACAATGAGCAGTTCTTC. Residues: CATSDGQAVYNEQFF.

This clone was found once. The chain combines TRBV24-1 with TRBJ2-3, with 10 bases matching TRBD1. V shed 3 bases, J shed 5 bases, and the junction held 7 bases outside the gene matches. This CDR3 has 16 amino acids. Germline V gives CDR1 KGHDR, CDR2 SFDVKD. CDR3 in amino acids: CATSDVLDRGLDTQYF. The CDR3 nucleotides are TGTGCCACCAGTGATGTCCTTGACAGGGGGCTAGATACGCAGTATTTT.

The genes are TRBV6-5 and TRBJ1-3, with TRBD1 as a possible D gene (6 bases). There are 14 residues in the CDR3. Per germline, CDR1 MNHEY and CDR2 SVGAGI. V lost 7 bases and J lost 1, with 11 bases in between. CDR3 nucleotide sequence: TGTGCCAGCATCGAGGGGGGGTCTGGAAACACCATATATTTT. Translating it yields CASIEGGSGNTIYF.

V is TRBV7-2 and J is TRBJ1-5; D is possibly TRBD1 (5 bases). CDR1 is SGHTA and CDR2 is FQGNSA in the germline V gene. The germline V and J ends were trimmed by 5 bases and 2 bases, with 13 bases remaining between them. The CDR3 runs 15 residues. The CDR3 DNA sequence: TGTGCCAGCAGCCCGGGGGTACAGGGCAATCAGCCCCAGCATTTT. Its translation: CASSPGVQGNQPQHF.

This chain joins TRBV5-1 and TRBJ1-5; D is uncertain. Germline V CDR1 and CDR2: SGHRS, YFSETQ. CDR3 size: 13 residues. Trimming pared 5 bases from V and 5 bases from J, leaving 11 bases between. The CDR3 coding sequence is TGCGCCAGCAGGAAGGAGGCGGATCAGCCCCAGCATTTT. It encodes CASRKEADQPQHF. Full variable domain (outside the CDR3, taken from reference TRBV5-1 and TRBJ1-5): KAGVTQTPRYLIKTRGQQVTLSCSPISGHRSVSWYQQTPGQGLQFLFEYFSETQRNKGNFPGRFSGRQFSNSRSEMNVSTLELGDSALYLCASRKEADQPQHFGDGTRLSIL.

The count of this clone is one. CDR3 coding DNA: TGTGCCAGTACCGAGTACAGGGACACTGAAGCTTTCTTT. Translating gives CASTEYRDTEAFF. The chain employs TRBV19 and TRBJ1-1; D may be TRBD1 (6 bases). The CDR3 extends over 13 amino acids. The ends were cut back, 7 bases at V and 3 bases at J, with 12 bases in the middle. CDR1 and CDR2 from the germline V gene are LNHDA and SQIVND (reference sequence). The full variable domain, in which reference TRBV19 and TRBJ1-1 provide the parts outside the CDR3, is DGGITQSPKYLFRKEGQNVTLSCEQNLNHDAMYWYRQDPGQGLRLIYYSQIVNDFQKGDIAEGYSVSREKKESFPLTVTSAQKNPTAFYLCASTEYRDTEAFFGQGTRLTVV.

The CDR3 nucleotides are TGTGCCAGCAGCTTCCTCCAGTCTAGCCAGAACACCGGGGAGCTGTTTTTT. Protein sequence: CASSFLQSSQNTGELFF. The chain uses TRBV9 and TRBJ2-2; perhaps TRBD2 as D (5 bases). The V end was cut by 4 bases, the J end by 1 base, with 17 bases between. CDR3 size: 17 residues. Per germline, CDR1 SGDLS and CDR2 YYNGEE.

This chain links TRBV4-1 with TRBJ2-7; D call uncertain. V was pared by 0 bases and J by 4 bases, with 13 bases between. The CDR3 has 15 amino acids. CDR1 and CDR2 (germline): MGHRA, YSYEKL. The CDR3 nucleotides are TGCGCCAGCAGCCAAGAGGCGGTACCTAGTTACGAGCAGTACTTC. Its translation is CASSQEAVPSYEQYF.

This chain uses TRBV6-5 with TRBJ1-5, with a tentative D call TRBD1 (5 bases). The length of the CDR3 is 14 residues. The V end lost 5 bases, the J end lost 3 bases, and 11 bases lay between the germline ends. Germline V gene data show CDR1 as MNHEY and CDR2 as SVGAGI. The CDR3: CASSQGVDNQPQHF. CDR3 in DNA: TGTGCCAGCAGTCAGGGTGTGGACAATCAGCCCCAGCATTTT.

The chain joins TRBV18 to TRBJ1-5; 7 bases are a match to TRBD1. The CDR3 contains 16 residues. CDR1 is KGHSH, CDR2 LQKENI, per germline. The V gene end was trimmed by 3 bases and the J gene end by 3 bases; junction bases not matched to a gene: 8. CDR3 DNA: TGTGCCAGCTCACCTCGGGACAGAAGCTACAATCAGCCCCAGCATTTT. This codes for CASSPRDRSYNQPQHF.

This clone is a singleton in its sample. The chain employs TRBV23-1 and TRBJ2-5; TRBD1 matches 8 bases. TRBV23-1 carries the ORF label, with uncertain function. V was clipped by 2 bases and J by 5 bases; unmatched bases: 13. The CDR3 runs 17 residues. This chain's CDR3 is CASSQEGTGKQRETQYF. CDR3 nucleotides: TGCGCCAGCAGTCAAGAGGGGACAGGCAAACAAAGGGAGACCCAGTACTTC.

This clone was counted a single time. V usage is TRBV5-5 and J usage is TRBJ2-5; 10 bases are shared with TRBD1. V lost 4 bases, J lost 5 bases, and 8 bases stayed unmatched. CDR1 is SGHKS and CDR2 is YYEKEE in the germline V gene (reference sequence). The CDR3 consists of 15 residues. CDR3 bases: TGTGCCAGCAGCATCAGACAGGGGGCGCCGGAGACCCAGTACTTC. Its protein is CASSIRQGAPETQYF.

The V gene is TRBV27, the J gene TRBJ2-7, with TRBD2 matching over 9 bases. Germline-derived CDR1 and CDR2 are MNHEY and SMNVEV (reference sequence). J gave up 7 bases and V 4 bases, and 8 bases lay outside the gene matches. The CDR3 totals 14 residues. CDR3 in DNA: TGTGCCAGCAGTTATTCTAGCGGGACCATTGAGCAGTACTTC. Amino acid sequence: CASSYSSGTIEQYF.

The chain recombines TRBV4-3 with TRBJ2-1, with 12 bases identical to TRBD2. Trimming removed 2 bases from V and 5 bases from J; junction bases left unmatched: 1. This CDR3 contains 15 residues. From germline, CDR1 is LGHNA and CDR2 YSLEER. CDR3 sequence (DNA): TGCGCCAGCAGCCAACTAGCGGGAGGGAACAATGAGCAGTTCTTC. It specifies CASSQLAGGNNEQFF.

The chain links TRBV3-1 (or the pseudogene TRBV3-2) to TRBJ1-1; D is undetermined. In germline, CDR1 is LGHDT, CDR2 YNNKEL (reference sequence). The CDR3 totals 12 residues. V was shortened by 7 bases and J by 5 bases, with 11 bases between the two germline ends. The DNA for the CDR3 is TGTGCCAGCAAAACAGAAGGAACTGAAGCTTTCTTT. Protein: CASKTEGTEAFF.

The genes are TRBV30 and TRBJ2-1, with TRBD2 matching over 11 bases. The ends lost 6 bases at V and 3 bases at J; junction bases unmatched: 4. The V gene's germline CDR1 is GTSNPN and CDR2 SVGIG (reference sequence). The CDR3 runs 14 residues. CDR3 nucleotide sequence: TGTGCCTGCACTAGCGGGAGTCTCTACAATGAGCAGTTCTTC. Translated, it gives CACTSGSLYNEQFF.